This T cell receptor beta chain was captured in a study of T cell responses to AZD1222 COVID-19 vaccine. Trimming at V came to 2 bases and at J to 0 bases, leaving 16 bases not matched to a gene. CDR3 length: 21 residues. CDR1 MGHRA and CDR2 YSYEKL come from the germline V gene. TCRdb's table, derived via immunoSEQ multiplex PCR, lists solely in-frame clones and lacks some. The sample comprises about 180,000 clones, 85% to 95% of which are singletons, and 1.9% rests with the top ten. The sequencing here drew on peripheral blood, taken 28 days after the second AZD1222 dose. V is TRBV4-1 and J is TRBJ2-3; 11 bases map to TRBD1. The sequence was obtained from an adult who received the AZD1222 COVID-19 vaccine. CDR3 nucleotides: TGCGCCAGCAGCCAACCTCGGACAGGGGGCAAGCACCTTTCTAGCACAGATACGCAGTATTTT. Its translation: CASSQPRTGGKHLSSTDTQYF.